Reported below is one TCR beta chain. Its antigen remains unknown. This CDR3 has 11 amino acids. The V gene's germline CDR1 is KGHSH and CDR2 LQKENI. V shed 3 bases and J shed 7 bases, with 6 bases lying between them. This entry is derived from a study of immune evolution from preneoplasia to lung adenocarcinoma. On the study more broadly: HLA loss of heterozygosity: roughly 6.4% AIS, about 15% MIA, approximately 35% ADC, none AAH.

Some clones are missing from TCRdb's copy, which holds only in-frame ones; the method was immunoSEQ multiplex PCR. The sample contains about 9,500 clones, about 90% of which appear only once. Whole-study findings and limits: Later-stage lesions appeared to have more T cells, more diversity, less clonality. Normal lung had the highest top T cell clone frequencies.

Sequenced sample: FFPE invasive lung adenocarcinoma tissue. The sequence was collected from a person aged 70 to 85 with invasive lung adenocarcinoma. V and J are TRBV18 and TRBJ1-1; D gene ambiguous. The CDR3 DNA reads as TGTGCCAGCTCACCGGGAATTGAAGCTTTCTTT. It codes for CASSPGIEAFF.